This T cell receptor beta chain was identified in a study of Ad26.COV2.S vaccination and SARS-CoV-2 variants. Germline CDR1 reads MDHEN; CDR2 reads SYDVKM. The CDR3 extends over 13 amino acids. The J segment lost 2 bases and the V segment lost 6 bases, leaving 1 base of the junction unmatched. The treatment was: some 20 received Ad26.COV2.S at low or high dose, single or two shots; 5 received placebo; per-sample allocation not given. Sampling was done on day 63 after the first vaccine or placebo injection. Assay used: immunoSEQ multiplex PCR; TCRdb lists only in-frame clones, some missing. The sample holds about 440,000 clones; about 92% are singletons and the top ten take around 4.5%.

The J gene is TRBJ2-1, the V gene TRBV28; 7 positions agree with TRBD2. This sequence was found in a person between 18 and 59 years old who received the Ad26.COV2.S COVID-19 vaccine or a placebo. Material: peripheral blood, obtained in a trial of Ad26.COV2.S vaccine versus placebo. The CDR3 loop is CASRGTTYNEQFF. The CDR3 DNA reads TGTGCCAGCAGGGGGACTACCTACAATGAGCAGTTCTTC.